Given below is one T cell receptor beta chain in context. The antigen remains unidentified. This CDR3 is 14 amino acids long. The germline V gene has CDR1 SEHNR and CDR2 FQNEAQ (reference sequence). Trimming took 5 bases from V and 6 from J; bases not matched to a gene: 6. This record belongs to a study of cytomegalovirus exposure and HLA in healthy donors. Study-wide results and caveats: Overall, approximately 150 TCR beta chains were annotated as cytomegalovirus-associated. Across donors, presence/absence analyses took sequencing depth to be roughly uniform. CMV serostatus was the sole immune exposure data available.

The PCR ran on 60 Vbeta and 13 Jbeta primers. In the original workflow: In a later analysis, 80 million to 100 million unique TCR beta chains included roughly 11 million shared by two or more donors. Sequencing used immunoSEQ multiplex PCR; TCRdb keeps in-frame clones, though not all of them. That table supplies the V and J calls and clone size; D and trimming were determined from the DNA. The sample holds fewer than 200,000 clones, more than 65% seen once. The material sequenced was PBMCs. This rearrangement joins TRBV7-9 to TRBJ1-1, with 10 positions matching TRBD1. The source is a woman aged 40 to 50 in good health and CMV-seropositive. CDR3 nucleotide sequence: TGTGCCAGCAGCCCGGGACAGGGGACAGCTGAAGCTTTCTTT. Its translation: CASSPGQGTAEAFF.